The sequence of this T cell receptor beta chain was determined in a study of CD8 T cells in ankylosing spondylitis. Study-wide points: Previously reported in reactive arthritis synovial fluid and blood were some of the motif variants. In ankylosing spondylitis patients, matched synovial fluid reportedly showed significant enrichment of disease-linked clones. In ankylosing spondylitis blood, a motif of fewer than 10 highly homologous TCR beta variants appeared characteristic.

Concerning this clonotype itself: Its antigen is unidentified.

V lost 0 bases and J lost 10, with 10 bases in between. The CDR3 runs to 12 residues. 5'-RACE, quantitative and with molecular barcodes, yielded the TCR beta libraries. In TCRdb, the 5' RACE reads were re-called with MiXCR into one record per CDR3 protein. There are 350,000 or so distinct CDR3 sequences in the sample; roughly 10% occur only once, and roughly 9.2% lies in the top ten. The rearrangement uses TRBV12-3 or TRBV12-4 and TRBJ2-7; no definite D call. The clonotype comes from a female donor with ankylosing spondylitis or in good health (not recorded which). Sequenced: blood, either unsorted or a sorted T cell fraction (not recorded which). The chain's CDR3 is CASSLAGNGQYF. The DNA of the CDR3 is TGTGCCAGCAGTTTAGCGGGGAATGGACAGTACTTC.